Each of the 2 T cell receptor beta chains below was sequenced from the same sample in a study of blood T cell repertoires in COVID-19 (TCRdb year 2020). The library was prepared using the immunoSEQ multiplex PCR assay. The immuneACCESS repertoire file appears here via TCRdb, limited to in-frame rearrangements. These files lack a portion of the clones; in checked studies, under half of the deficit traces to unresolved V genes, and the cause of the others is not known. Present in this sample are over 250,000 clones, 85% of which were seen just once. Clones ranked in the top ten supply 13% of the sample. Material: peripheral blood. The receptors shown here come from a human donor in a cohort sampled during active COVID-19.

The V gene is TRBV18, the J gene TRBJ2-7; 10 bases line up with TRBD2. The CDR3 runs to 14 residues. V dropped 6 bases and J dropped 7; count of bases not matched to a gene: 9. CDR1 KGHSH and CDR2 LQKENI come from the germline V gene. CDR3: CASSGSGRAGEQYF. The DNA for the CDR3 is TGTGCCAGCTCCGGAAGCGGGAGGGCCGGAGAGCAGTACTTC.

The V gene is TRBV5-4, the J gene TRBJ2-3, with D uncertain. Germline-derived CDR1 and CDR2 are SGHNT and YYREEE (reference sequence). CDR3 length: 14 amino acids. With 0 bases removed from V and 2 bases from J, the gap between germline ends came to 7 bases. The CDR3 sequence is CASSLGLDTDTQYF. Written as DNA, the CDR3 is TGTGCCAGCAGCTTGGGTCTAGACACAGATACGCAGTATTTT.